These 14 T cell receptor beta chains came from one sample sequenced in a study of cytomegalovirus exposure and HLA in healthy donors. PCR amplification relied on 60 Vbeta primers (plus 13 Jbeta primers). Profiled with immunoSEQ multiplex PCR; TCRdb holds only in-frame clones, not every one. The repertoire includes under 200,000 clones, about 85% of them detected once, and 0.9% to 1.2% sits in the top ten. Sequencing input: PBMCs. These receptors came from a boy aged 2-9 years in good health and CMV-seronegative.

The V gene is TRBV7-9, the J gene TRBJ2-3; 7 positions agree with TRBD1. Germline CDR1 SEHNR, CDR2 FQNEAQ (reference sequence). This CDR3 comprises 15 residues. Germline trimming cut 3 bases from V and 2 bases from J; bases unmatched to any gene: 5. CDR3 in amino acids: CASSFRQGDTDTQYF. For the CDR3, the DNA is TGTGCCAGCAGCTTTCGACAGGGCGACACAGATACGCAGTATTTT.

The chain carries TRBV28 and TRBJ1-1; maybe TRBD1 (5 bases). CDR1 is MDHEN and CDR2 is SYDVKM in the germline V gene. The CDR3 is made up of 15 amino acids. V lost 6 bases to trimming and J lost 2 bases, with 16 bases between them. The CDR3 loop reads CASSQTQGFNTEAFF. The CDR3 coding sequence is TGTGCCAGCAGCCAAACCCAGGGTTTTAACACTGAAGCTTTCTTT.

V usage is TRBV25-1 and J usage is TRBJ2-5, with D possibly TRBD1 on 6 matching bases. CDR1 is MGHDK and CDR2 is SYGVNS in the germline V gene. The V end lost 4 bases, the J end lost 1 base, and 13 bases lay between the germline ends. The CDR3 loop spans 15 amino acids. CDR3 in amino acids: CASSGQASRQETQYF. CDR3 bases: TGTGCCAGCAGTGGACAGGCGAGCCGCCAAGAGACCCAGTACTTC. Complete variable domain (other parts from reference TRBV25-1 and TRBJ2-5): EADIYQTPRYLVIGTGKKITLECSQTMGHDKMYWYQQDPGMELHLIHYSYGVNSTEKGDLSSESTVSRIRTEHFPLTLESARPSHTSQYLCASSGQASRQETQYFGPGTRLLVL.

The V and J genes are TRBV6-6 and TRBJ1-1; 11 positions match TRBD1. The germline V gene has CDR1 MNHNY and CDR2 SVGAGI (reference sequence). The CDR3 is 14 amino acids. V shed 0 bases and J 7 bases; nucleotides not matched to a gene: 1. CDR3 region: CASSYSGQGDEAFF. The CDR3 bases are TGTGCCAGCAGTTACTCGGGACAGGGGGATGAAGCTTTCTTT.

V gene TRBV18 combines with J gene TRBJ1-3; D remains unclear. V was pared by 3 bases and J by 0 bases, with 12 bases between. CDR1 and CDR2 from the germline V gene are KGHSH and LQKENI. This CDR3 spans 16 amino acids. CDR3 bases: TGTGCCAGCTCACCTACCACACTAAGCTCTGGAAACACCATATATTTT. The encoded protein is CASSPTTLSSGNTIYF.

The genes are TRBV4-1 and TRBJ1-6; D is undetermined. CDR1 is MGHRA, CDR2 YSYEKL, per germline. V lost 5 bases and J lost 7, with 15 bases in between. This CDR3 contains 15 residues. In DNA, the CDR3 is TGCGCCAGCAGCTATGGGCCCGGAGGGAATTCACCCCTCCACTTT. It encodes CASSYGPGGNSPLHF.

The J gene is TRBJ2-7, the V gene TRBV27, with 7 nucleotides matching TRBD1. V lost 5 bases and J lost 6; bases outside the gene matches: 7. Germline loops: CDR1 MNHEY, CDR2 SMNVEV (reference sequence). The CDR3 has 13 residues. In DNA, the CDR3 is TGTGCCAGCAGTCCCGACAGGGTCCGCGAGCAGTACTTC. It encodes CASSPDRVREQYF.

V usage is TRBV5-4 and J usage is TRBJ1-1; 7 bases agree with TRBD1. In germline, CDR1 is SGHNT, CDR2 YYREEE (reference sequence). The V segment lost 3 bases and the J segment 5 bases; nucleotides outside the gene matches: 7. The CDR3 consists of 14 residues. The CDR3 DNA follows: TGTGCCAGCAGCTCGCCAGGGGGGAGGACTGAAGCTTTCTTT. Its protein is CASSSPGGRTEAFF. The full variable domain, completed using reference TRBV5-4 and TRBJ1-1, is ETGVTQSPTHLIKTRGQQVTLRCSSQSGHNTVSWYQQALGQGPQFIFQYYREEENGRGNFPPRFSGLQFPNYSSELNVNALELDDSALYLCASSSPGGRTEAFFGQGTRLTVV.

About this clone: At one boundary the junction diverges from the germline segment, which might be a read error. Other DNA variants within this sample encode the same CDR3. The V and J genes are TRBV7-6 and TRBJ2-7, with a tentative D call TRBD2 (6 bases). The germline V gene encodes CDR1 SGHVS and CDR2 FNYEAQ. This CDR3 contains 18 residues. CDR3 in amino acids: CASSLRQSVSGASYEQYF. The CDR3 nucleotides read TGCGCCAGCAGCTTAAGACAAAGTGTTTCGGGAGCCTCCTACGAGCAGTACTTC.

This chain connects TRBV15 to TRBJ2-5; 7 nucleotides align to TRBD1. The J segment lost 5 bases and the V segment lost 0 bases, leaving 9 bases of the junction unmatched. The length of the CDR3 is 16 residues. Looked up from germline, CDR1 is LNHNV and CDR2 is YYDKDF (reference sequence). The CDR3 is CATSRERQGFGETQYF. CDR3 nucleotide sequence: TGTGCCACCAGCAGAGAACGACAGGGATTTGGTGAGACCCAGTACTTC.

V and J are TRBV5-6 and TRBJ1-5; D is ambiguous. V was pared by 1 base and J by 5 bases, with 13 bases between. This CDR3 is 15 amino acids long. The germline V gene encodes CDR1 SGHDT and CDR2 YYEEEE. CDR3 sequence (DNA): TGTGCCAGCAGCTTGACACAGTTTCTCGATCAGCCCCAGCATTTT. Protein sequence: CASSLTQFLDQPQHF.

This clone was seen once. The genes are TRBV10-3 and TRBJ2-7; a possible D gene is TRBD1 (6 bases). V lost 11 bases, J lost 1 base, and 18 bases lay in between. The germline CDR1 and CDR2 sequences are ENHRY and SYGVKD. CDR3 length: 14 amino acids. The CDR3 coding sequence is TGTGCCTCTCGACCCACAGGGATGTCCTACGAGCAGTACTTC. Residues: CASRPTGMSYEQYF.

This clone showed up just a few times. CDR3 bases: TGTGCCTGGAGCGCGCCCGGGACAGTTAATCAGCCCCAGCATTTT. Residues: CAWSAPGTVNQPQHF. This chain links TRBV30 with TRBJ1-5, with 7 bases lining up with TRBD1. With 3 bases clipped from V and 4 bases from J, the junction kept 9 bases outside the gene matches. Germline V gives CDR1 GTSNPN, CDR2 SVGIG (reference sequence). The CDR3 runs 15 residues.

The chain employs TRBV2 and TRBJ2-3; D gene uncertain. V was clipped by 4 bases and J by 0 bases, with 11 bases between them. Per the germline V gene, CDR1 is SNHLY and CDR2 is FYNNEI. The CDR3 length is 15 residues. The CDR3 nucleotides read TGTGCCAGCAGTGGAGGCTCCTTTAGCACAGATACGCAGTATTTT. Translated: CASSGGSFSTDTQYF.